These 32 T cell receptor beta chains originate from one sample sequenced in a study of molecular identifiers for immune sequencing clone quantification. TCRdb re-called the PCR reads with MiXCR, one entry per CDR3 protein. The table records approximately 680,000 distinct CDR3 sequences, around 25% of them present only once. Sequenced material: naive CD8+ T cells from blood, with Jurkat cell RNA spiked in. The subset was: FACS-sorted CD8+CD4-CCR7+CD45RA+ naive T cells. The receptors stem from a human donor in good health. Some libraries in this study had Jurkat cell RNA spiked in.

This clonotype was detected a few times. This could be a read error, since a much larger clone is one nucleotide away. This CDR3 fails to terminate in the conserved phenylalanine or tryptophan, so it likely reflects a read error. The CDR3 reads CASSNDWDPDTQYY. DNA for the CDR3: TGTGCCAGCAGCAATGACTGGGACCCAGATACGCAGTATTAT. The V and J genes are TRBV2 and TRBJ2-3; D possibly uses TRBD1 or TRBD2 (5 bases each). This CDR3 is 14 amino acids long. Germline V gene sequence: CDR1 SNHLY, CDR2 FYNNEI. V gave up 6 bases and J gave up 4 bases, with 14 bases separating them.

This chain links TRBV9 with TRBJ1-5; D is undetermined. V lost 2 bases to trimming and J lost 5 bases, with 8 bases between them. Per germline, CDR1 SGDLS and CDR2 YYNGEE. The CDR3 consists of 13 residues. The CDR3 region has the DNA TGTGCCAGCAGCGTTAGATTTGATCAGCCCCAGCATTTT. It yields the protein CASSVRFDQPQHF.

The rearrangement links TRBV7-9 to TRBJ2-3, with 8 bases fitting TRBD1. The ends lost 1 base at V and 5 bases at J; junction bases unmatched: 14. Germline CDR1 and CDR2: SEHNR and FQNEAQ (reference sequence). The CDR3 length is 18 residues. For the CDR3, the DNA is TGTGCCAGCAGCTTAGAGACAGGACCGACAGGGGAAAGAGATACGCAGTATTTT. Protein sequence: CASSLETGPTGERDTQYF.

This chain connects TRBV27 to TRBJ2-7; possible D gene TRBD1, 5 bases. The DNA end is more similar to TRBJ2-1, so the J call may be wrong. This CDR3 comprises 14 residues. Germline-derived CDR1 and CDR2 are MNHEY and SMNVEV (reference sequence). The CDR3 nucleotides read TGTGCCAGCAGTTTTTTCCAGGGCTCCTACGAGCAGTTCTTC. Its translation: CASSFFQGSYEQFF.

A remark on this clonotype: This could be a read error, since a much larger clone is one nucleotide away. This sequence joins TRBV7-9 and TRBJ1-1; a weak D match, TRBD1 (6 bases). Germline assignment: CDR1 SEHNR and CDR2 FQNEAQ (reference sequence). The CDR3 is 17 residues long. Written as DNA, the CDR3 is TGTGCCAGCAGCGTAACAGGGATGGGTTGGTCGAGTACTGAAGCTATCTTT. Translating it yields CASSVTGMGWSSTEAIF.

A few counts support this clonotype. CDR3 nucleotide sequence: TGTGCCAGCAGTCACGGTGGCTTCATGAACACTGAAGCTTTCTTT. Protein sequence: CASSHGGFMNTEAFF. The V call is TRBV27, the J call TRBJ1-1, with D hard to call. The germline gives CDR1 MNHEY, CDR2 SMNVEV (reference sequence). This CDR3 is 15 amino acids long. V shed 5 bases and J shed 0 bases, with 13 bases lying between them.

This clonotype was recorded many times. The V gene is TRBV27, the J gene TRBJ2-7; no clear D gene. This CDR3 region has 14 residues. Trimming took off 5 bases at V and 2 bases at J, with 13 bases between the two ends. Germline CDR1 reads MNHEY; CDR2 reads SMNVEV (reference sequence). The CDR3 DNA reads as TGTGCCAGCAGTCCCGGGCAGGTAGCCTACGAGCAGTACTTC. It is translated as CASSPGQVAYEQYF.

This clonotype turned up a few times. The chain combines TRBV19 with TRBJ1-1, with a possible D match to TRBD1 (5 bases). The V gene lost 5 bases and the J gene lost 7 bases, with 11 bases spanning the gap. This CDR3 region has 12 residues. CDR1 LNHDA and CDR2 SQIVND come from the germline V gene (reference sequence). The CDR3 here is CASSPPGGEAFF. In nucleotides, the CDR3 is TGTGCCAGTAGTCCCCCCGGGGGTGAAGCTTTCTTT.

This clonotype was picked up a small number of times. J is TRBJ2-1 and V is TRBV27; 10 bases line up with TRBD2. J gave up 10 bases and V 7 bases, and 7 bases lay outside the gene matches. The CDR3 spans 13 residues. Germline V lookup: CDR1 MNHEY, CDR2 SMNVEV (reference sequence). DNA of the CDR3: TGTGCCAGCACCCAGCGGGAGGGCAGCGAGCAGTTCTTC. This gives the protein CASTQREGSEQFF.

There are many counts of this clonotype. The rearrangement uses TRBV6-5 and TRBJ1-2; D not resolved. V was cut by 0 bases and J by 0 bases, with 11 bases left in between. Germline V gives CDR1 MNHEY, CDR2 SVGAGI. The CDR3 covers 16 residues. DNA of the CDR3: TGTGCCAGCAGTTACTCCCCCCGCGGGGCTAACTATGGCTACACCTTC. Translated: CASSYSPRGANYGYTF.

This clonotype was recorded a few times. The chain has TRBV28 and TRBJ2-5; D may correspond to TRBD1 or TRBD2 (6 bases each). Germline lookup yields CDR1 MDHEN and CDR2 SYDVKM. This CDR3 is 15 amino acids long. V was clipped by 5 bases and J by 3 bases, with 16 bases between them. The CDR3 region is CASSSYGGDKETQYF. In DNA form, the CDR3 reads TGTGCCAGCAGTAGCTACGGGGGCGACAAAGAGACCCAGTACTTC.

V usage is TRBV5-6 and J usage is TRBJ2-3, with 10 bases identical to TRBD1. Germline CDR1 and CDR2: SGHDT and YYEEEE. This CDR3 is 15 amino acids long. Unmatched junction bases numbered 4, after V lost 4 bases and J lost 2 bases. Written as DNA, the CDR3 is TGTGCCAGCAGCCTGGACAGGGGGGACACAGATACGCAGTATTTT. Protein: CASSLDRGDTDTQYF.

There are a few counts of this clonotype. The V gene is TRBV7-9, the J gene TRBJ2-2; TRBD2 aligns across 7 bases. Germline lookup yields CDR1 SEHNR and CDR2 FQNEAQ (reference sequence). CDR3 length equals 18 residues. Trimming removed 6 bases from V and 2 bases from J; junction bases left unmatched: 15. This chain's CDR3 is CASSLGLAVRGNTGELFF. CDR3 DNA: TGTGCCAGCAGTCTAGGGCTAGCGGTCCGAGGCAACACCGGGGAGCTGTTTTTT.

The chain carries TRBV10-2 and TRBJ2-7; D uncertain. Germline V gene lookup returns CDR1 WSHSY and CDR2 SAAADI. This CDR3 contains 14 residues. V shed 0 bases and J shed 2 bases, with 8 bases lying between them. Here the CDR3 DNA reads TGCGCCAGCAGTGAGTCCGGCCTCGCCTACGAGCAGTACTTC. The encoded protein is CASSESGLAYEQYF.

The count of this clonotype is one. A junction boundary mismatches the germline segment, possibly from a read error. This chain joins TRBV24-1 and TRBJ2-3; TRBD1 agrees at 8 bases. This CDR3 has 15 amino acids. Germline CDR1 and CDR2: KGHDR and SFDVKD. The CDR3: CATRQGADSTDTPYF. DNA of the CDR3: TGTGCCACCCGCCAGGGGGCGGACAGCACAGATACGCCGTATTTT.

This clonotype has a count of ten or more. This chain connects TRBV6-6 to TRBJ2-5; D unclear. Deletions cut 2 bases from V and 4 bases from J, with 2 bases between. The CDR3 consists of 11 residues. Germline-derived CDR1 and CDR2 are MNHNY and SVGAGI (reference sequence). This CDR3 reads CASSYRETQYF. The CDR3 DNA follows: TGTGCCAGCAGTTACAGAGAGACCCAGTACTTC.

A few counts support this clonotype. The gene calls are TRBV12-3 or TRBV12-4 and TRBJ2-7; TRBD1 aligns across 8 bases. V shed 6 bases and J 3 bases; nucleotides not matched to a gene: 10. CDR3 size: 15 residues. The CDR3, as DNA: TGTGCCAGCAGGAATGGGACAGGTCTTATCTACGAGCAGTACTTC. Protein: CASRNGTGLIYEQYF.

This clonotype was recorded many times. The chain is built from TRBV28 and TRBJ1-1; TRBD1 aligns across 8 bases. The CDR3 spans 14 residues. CDR1 is MDHEN, CDR2 SYDVKM, per germline. The V gene end was trimmed by 2 bases and the J gene end by 4 bases; junction bases not matched to a gene: 3. CDR3 loop: CASSLVRGPTEAFF. As DNA, the CDR3 is TGTGCCAGCAGTTTAGTCAGGGGGCCCACTGAAGCTTTCTTT.

This chain connects TRBV4-2 to TRBJ1-1; D is unresolved. The CDR3 has 13 residues. Germline CDR1 reads LGHNA; CDR2 reads YNFKEQ. Trimming pared 0 bases from V and 7 bases from J, leaving 9 bases between. In DNA, the CDR3 is TGTGCCAGCAGCCAAGAATGGCCAGTTGAAGCTTTCTTT. It encodes CASSQEWPVEAFF.

This clonotype was recorded many times. V gene TRBV4-3 combines with J gene TRBJ2-3, with D perhaps being TRBD1 or TRBD2 (6 bases each). V lost 0 bases and J 2 bases, leaving 18 bases between the germline ends. Germline V lookup: CDR1 LGHNA, CDR2 YSLEER. The CDR3 contains 18 residues. CDR3 coding DNA: TGCGCCAGCAGCCAAGATCGGCTCTCGGGGGCCTTCACAGATACGCAGTATTTT. Residues: CASSQDRLSGAFTDTQYF.

V gene TRBV10-3 combines with J gene TRBJ2-3, with TRBD1 matching over 12 bases. Germline V lookup: CDR1 ENHRY, CDR2 SYGVKD. The CDR3 runs 16 residues. V lost 4 bases, J lost 4 bases, and 6 bases stayed unmatched. The CDR3 sequence is CAISGIGTGGADTQYF. The CDR3 nucleotides are TGTGCCATCAGTGGAATAGGGACAGGGGGCGCAGATACGCAGTATTTT.

This clonotype was counted at least ten times. The chain uses TRBV7-6 and TRBJ1-5, with TRBD1 as a possible D gene (5 bases). The CDR3 consists of 14 residues. V lost 5 bases and J 7 bases, leaving 15 bases between the germline ends. Germline lookup yields CDR1 SGHVS and CDR2 FNYEAQ. The CDR3 bases are TGTGCCAGCAGCCGAGGGGTAATGGGCCAGCCCCAGCATTTT. Amino acids: CASSRGVMGQPQHF.

In the case of this clonotype: Given a much more abundant clone one base away, this may be a read error. V and J are TRBV7-2 and TRBJ2-7, with 8 nucleotides matching TRBD1. The J segment lost 3 bases and the V segment lost 5 bases, leaving 12 bases of the junction unmatched. The V gene's germline CDR1 is SGHTA and CDR2 FQGNSA. CDR3 length equals 16 residues. CDR3 sequence (DNA): TGTGCCAGCAGCCTAGGGGGACAGGCAGTCCTCTACGAGCAGTACTTC. Its translation: CASSLGGQAVLYEQYF. The full variable domain, in which reference TRBV7-2 and TRBJ2-7 provide the parts outside the CDR3, is GAGVSQSPSNKVTEKGKDVELRCDPISGHTALYWYRQSLGQGLEFLIYFQGNSAPDKSGLPSDRFSAERTGGSVSTLTIQRTQQEDSAVYLCASSLGGQAVLYEQYFGPGTRLTVT.

The V and J genes are TRBV6-5 and TRBJ1-1; 7 nucleotides agree with TRBD1. Germline trimming cut 7 bases from V and 3 bases from J; bases unmatched to any gene: 8. CDR3 length: 14 residues. CDR1 is MNHEY, CDR2 SVGAGI, per germline. In DNA form, the CDR3 reads TGTGCCAGCACCATTCTTACAGGGGACACTGAAGCTTTCTTT. Its protein is CASTILTGDTEAFF.

The chain links TRBV20-1 to TRBJ2-2; 12 bases line up with TRBD2. V shed 2 bases and J 7 bases; nucleotides not matched to a gene: 5. In germline, CDR1 is DFQATT, CDR2 SNEGSKA (reference sequence). The CDR3 sequence is 15 residues long. CDR3: CSARPRLAGVGELFF. The CDR3, as DNA: TGCAGTGCTAGACCCCGACTAGCGGGAGTCGGGGAGCTGTTTTTT.

This clonotype was recorded a few times. The chain employs TRBV28 and TRBJ2-1; 16 bases agree with TRBD2. V shed 3 bases and J 2 bases; nucleotides not matched to a gene: 4. Germline V gene data show CDR1 as MDHEN and CDR2 as SYDVKM. The CDR3 totals 18 residues. In DNA, the CDR3 is TGTGCCAGCAGTTTCTTCGGGACTAGCGGGAGGGCCTACAATGAGCAGTTCTTC. It translates to CASSFFGTSGRAYNEQFF. Drawing the rest from reference TRBV28 and TRBJ2-1, the complete variable domain is DVKVTQSSRYLVKRTGEKVFLECVQDMDHENMFWYRQDPGLGLRLIYFSYDVKMKEKGDIPEGYSVSREKKERFSLILESASTNQTSMYLCASSFFGTSGRAYNEQFFGPGTRLTVL.

With regard to this clonotype: A much larger clone lies one base from this, so it may be a read error. The chain combines TRBV2 with TRBJ1-5; D remains unclear. The CDR3 contains 14 residues. Germline loops: CDR1 SNHLY, CDR2 FYNNEI. The DNA of the CDR3 is TGTGCCAGCAGTGAAGAGGATAGCAATCAGCCCCAGCTTTTT. It translates to CASSEEDSNQPQLF.

This chain links TRBV7-9 with TRBJ2-1, with D tentatively TRBD1 or TRBD2 (7 bases each). Germline CDR1 SEHNR, CDR2 FQNEAQ (reference sequence). V shed 5 bases and J shed 1 base, with 21 bases lying between them. The CDR3 extends over 18 amino acids. The CDR3 reads CASSPIRGGGDSYNEQFF. The CDR3 DNA reads TGTGCCAGCAGCCCGATCAGGGGGGGCGGAGATTCCTACAATGAGCAGTTCTTC.

This clonotype was recorded many times. CDR3 loop: CASSEPGYEQYF. The CDR3 nucleotides read TGTGCCAGCAGTGAACCCGGATACGAGCAGTACTTC. The chain combines TRBV6-1 with TRBJ2-7; no clear D. This CDR3 spans 12 amino acids. CDR1 MNHNS and CDR2 SASEGT come from the germline V gene. V gave up 2 bases and J gave up 4 bases, with 6 bases separating them.

This clonotype was recorded many times. This chain connects TRBV9 to TRBJ2-7, with D perhaps assigned TRBD1 or TRBD2 (5 bases each). Trimming removed 7 bases at V and 3 bases at J, with 17 bases between. The CDR3 runs 14 residues. CDR1 and CDR2 from the germline V gene are SGDLS and YYNGEE. This chain's CDR3 is CASSPGSSGYEQYF. The CDR3 DNA sequence: TGTGCCAGCTCACCAGGGAGTTCCGGCTACGAGCAGTACTTC.

Remarks on this clonotype: The junction departs from the called germline gene at one end, perhaps through a read error. The V gene is TRBV19, the J gene TRBJ2-3; 10 nucleotides line up with TRBD2. The CDR3 has 12 residues. The germline V gene has CDR1 LNHDA and CDR2 SQIVND (reference sequence). CDR3 DNA: TGTGCCAGTAGTATCGGGCTAGCGGGGGCGCATTTT. It codes for CASSIGLAGAHF.

To note about this clonotype: An end of the junction does not agree with germline; a read error may underlie this. V usage is TRBV20-1 and J usage is TRBJ2-1; 14 bases fit TRBD2. Germline-derived CDR1 and CDR2 are DFQATT and SNEGSKA (reference sequence). The CDR3 consists of 18 residues. CDR3 sequence (DNA): TGCAGTGCTAGATCGGCGGGACTAGCGGGGGTCAATTACAATGGGCAGTTCTTC. It yields the protein CSARSAGLAGVNYNGQFF.